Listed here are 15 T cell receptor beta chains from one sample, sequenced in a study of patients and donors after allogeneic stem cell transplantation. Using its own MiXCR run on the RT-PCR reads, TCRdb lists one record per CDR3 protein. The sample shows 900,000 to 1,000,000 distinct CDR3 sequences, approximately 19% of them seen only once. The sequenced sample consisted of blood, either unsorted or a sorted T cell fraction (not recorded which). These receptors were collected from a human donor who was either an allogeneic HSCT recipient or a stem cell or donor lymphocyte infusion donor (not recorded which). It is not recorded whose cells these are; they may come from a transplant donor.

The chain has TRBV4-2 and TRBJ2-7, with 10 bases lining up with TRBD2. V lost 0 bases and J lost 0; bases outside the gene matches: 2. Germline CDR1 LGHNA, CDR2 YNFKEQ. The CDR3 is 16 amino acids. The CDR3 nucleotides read TGTGCCAGCAGCCAAGATTTAGCGGGGGGCTCCTACGAGCAGTACTTC. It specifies CASSQDLAGGSYEQYF.

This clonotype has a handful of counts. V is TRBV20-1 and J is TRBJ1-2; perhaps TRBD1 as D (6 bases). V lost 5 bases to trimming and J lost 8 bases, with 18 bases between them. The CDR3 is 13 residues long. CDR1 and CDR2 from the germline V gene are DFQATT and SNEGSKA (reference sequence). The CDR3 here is CSARTGNLGGYTF. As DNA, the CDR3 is TGCAGTGCTCGTACAGGGAATTTAGGGGGCTACACCTTC.

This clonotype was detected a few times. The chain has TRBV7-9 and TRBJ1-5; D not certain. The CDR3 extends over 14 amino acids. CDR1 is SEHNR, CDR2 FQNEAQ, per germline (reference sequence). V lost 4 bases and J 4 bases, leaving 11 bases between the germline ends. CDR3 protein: CASSYVTENQPQHF. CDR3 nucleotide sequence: TGTGCCAGCAGCTACGTTACGGAGAATCAGCCCCAGCATTTT.

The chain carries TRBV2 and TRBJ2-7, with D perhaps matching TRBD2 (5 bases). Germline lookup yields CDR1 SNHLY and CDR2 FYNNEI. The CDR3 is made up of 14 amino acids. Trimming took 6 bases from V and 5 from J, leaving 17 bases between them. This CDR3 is CASRGRGKFHEQYF. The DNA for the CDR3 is TGTGCCAGCAGGGGTCGGGGTAAATTCCACGAGCAGTACTTC.

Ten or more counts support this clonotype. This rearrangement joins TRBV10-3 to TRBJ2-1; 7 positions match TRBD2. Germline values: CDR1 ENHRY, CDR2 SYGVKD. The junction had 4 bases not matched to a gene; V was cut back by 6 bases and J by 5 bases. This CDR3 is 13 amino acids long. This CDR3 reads CAIRLAPDNEQFF. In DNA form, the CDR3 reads TGTGCCATCAGACTAGCGCCAGACAATGAGCAGTTCTTC.

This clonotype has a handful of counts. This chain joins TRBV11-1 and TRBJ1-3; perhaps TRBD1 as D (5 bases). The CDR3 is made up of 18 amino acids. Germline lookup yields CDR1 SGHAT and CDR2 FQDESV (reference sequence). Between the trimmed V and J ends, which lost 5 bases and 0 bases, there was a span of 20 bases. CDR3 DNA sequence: TGTGCCAGCAGCACCCAGGTGCGGCAGGGTGGCTCTGGAAACACCATATATTTT. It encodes CASSTQVRQGGSGNTIYF.

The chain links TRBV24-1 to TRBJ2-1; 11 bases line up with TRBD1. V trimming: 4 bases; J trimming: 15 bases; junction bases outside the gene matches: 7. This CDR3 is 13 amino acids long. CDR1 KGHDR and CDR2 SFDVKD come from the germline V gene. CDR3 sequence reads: CATSERAGTGGFF. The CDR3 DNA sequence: TGTGCCACCAGTGAACGGGCCGGGACAGGGGGGTTCTTC.

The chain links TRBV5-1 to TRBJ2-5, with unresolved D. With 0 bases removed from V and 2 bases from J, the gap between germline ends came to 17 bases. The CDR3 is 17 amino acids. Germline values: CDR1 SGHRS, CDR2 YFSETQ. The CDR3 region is CASSLAAWLPIQETQYF. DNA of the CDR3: TGCGCCAGCAGCTTGGCCGCGTGGCTTCCAATTCAAGAGACCCAGTACTTC.

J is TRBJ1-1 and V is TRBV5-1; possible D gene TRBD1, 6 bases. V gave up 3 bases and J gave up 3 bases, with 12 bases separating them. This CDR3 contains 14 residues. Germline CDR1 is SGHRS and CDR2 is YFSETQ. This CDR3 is CASSWGRGDTEAFF. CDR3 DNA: TGCGCCAGCAGCTGGGGGCGAGGGGACACTGAAGCTTTCTTT. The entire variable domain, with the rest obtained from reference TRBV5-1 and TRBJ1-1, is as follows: KAGVTQTPRYLIKTRGQQVTLSCSPISGHRSVSWYQQTPGQGLQFLFEYFSETQRNKGNFPGRFSGRQFSNSRSEMNVSTLELGDSALYLCASSWGRGDTEAFFGQGTRLTVV.

The CDR3 is CASSYSWSRGGPRNEQFF. Written as DNA, the CDR3 is TGTGCCAGCAGTTACAGTTGGTCCCGGGGGGGGCCGCGTAATGAGCAGTTCTTC. The rearrangement links TRBV6-5 to TRBJ2-1; the match to TRBD2 covers 8 bases. The CDR3 has 18 residues. Trimming took 2 bases from V and 7 from J; bases not matched to a gene: 16. CDR1 is MNHEY, CDR2 SVGAGI, per germline.

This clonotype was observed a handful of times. CDR3 nucleotides: TGTGCCAGCAGTGCAAGGACTCGACTCGGGAACACCATATATTTT. Its translation: CASSARTRLGNTIYF. This rearrangement joins TRBV12-3 or TRBV12-4 to TRBJ1-3; D not resolved. The CDR3 has 15 residues. Trimming pared 5 bases from V and 7 bases from J, leaving 18 bases between.

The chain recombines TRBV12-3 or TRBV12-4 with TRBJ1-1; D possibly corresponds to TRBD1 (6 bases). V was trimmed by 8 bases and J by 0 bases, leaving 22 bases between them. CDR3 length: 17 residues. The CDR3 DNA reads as TGTGCCAGCCTAAAACAAATCTTCCGGGACATGAACACTGAAGCTTTCTTT. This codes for CASLKQIFRDMNTEAFF.

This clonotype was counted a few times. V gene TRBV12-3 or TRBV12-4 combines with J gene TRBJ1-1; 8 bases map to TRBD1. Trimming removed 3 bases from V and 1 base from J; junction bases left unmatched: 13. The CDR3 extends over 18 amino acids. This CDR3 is CASSFPDRDSGWNTEAFF. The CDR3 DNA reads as TGTGCCAGCAGTTTCCCGGACAGGGATTCGGGATGGAACACTGAAGCTTTCTTT.

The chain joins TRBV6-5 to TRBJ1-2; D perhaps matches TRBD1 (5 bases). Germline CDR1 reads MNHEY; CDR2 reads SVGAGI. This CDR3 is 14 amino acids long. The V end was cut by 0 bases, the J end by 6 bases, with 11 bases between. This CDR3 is CASSYSRQFNGYTF. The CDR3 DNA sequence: TGTGCCAGCAGTTACTCGCGACAGTTCAATGGCTACACCTTC.

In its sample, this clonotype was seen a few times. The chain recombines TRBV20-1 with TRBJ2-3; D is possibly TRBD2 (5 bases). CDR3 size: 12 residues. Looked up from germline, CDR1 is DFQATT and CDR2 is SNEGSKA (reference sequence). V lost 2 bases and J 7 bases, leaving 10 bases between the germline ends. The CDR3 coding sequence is TGCAGTGCTAGAACTAGGCTACATACGCAGTATTTT. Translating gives CSARTRLHTQYF.